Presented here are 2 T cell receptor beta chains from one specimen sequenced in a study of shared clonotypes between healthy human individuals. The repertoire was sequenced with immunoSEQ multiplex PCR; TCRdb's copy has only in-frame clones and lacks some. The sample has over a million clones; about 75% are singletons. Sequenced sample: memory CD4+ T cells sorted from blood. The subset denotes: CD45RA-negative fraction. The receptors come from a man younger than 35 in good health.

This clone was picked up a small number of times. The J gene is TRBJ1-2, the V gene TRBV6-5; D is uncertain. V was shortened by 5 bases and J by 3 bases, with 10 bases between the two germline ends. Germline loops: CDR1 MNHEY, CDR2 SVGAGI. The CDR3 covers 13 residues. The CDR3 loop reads CASSGPFDYGYTF. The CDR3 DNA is TGTGCCAGCAGTGGACCATTCGACTATGGCTACACCTTC.

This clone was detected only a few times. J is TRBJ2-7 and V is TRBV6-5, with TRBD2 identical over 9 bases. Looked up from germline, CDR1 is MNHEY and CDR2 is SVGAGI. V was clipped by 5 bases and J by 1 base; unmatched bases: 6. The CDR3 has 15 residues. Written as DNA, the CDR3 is TGTGCCAGCAGTGGCCCGACTAGCGGATCCTACGAGCAGTACTTC. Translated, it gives CASSGPTSGSYEQYF.